These 27 T cell receptor beta chains originate from one sample sequenced in a study of breast tumors, draining lymph nodes, adjacent tissues. TCRdb independently ran MiXCR on the multiplex PCR reads; one entry per CDR3 protein. The sample has approximately 22,000 distinct CDR3 sequences, 55% to 80% seen once; the top ten hold 15% to 20%. The source material was tumor-adjacent breast tissue. The receptor set was obtained from a female donor with breast cancer. Some clones in this sample may be carry-over from other donors' samples.

This clonotype is classed as medium-sized. At one of its ends the junction is not consistent with the germline gene, which may arise from a read error. The chain combines TRBV6-2 or TRBV6-3 with TRBJ1-6, with unresolved D. Germline V gives CDR1 MNHEY, CDR2 SVGEGT. The CDR3 runs 13 residues. CDR3 DNA sequence: TGTGCCAGCAGTCACTCGCCCTCCTCACCCCTCCACTTT. Protein: CASSHSPSSPLHF.

This clonotype was detected ten times or more. A much larger clone lies a single base off, so this may be a read error. The genes are TRBV7-9 and TRBJ2-5; either TRBD1 or TRBD2 may supply D (5 bases each). CDR3 length: 15 residues. Germline values: CDR1 SEHNR, CDR2 FQNEAQ (reference sequence). CDR3 sequence reads: CASSAVSVMGETQHF. In nucleotides, the CDR3 is TGTGCCAGCAGCGCCGTCAGCGTGATGGGGGAGACCCAGCACTTC.

The chain carries TRBV7-3 and TRBJ1-6, with D unclear. Germline loops: CDR1 SGHTA, CDR2 FQGTGA. This CDR3 has 15 residues. V was shortened by 4 bases and J by 5 bases, with 12 bases between the two germline ends. CDR3: CASSSSSSNNSPLHF. In nucleotides, the CDR3 is TGTGCCAGCAGCTCAAGCAGTTCTAATAATTCACCCCTCCACTTT.

Judged by abundance, this clonotype is medium-sized (0.01 to 0.1%). The chain employs TRBV5-1 and TRBJ2-1; 7 bases line up with TRBD2. Germline CDR1 SGHRS, CDR2 YFSETQ. The V and J ends lost 0 bases and 0 bases, in that order; junction bases with no gene match: 0. This CDR3 comprises 15 residues. CDR3 DNA: TGCGCCAGCAGCTTGGGCGGGAGCTCCTACAATGAGCAGTTCTTC. It is translated as CASSLGGSSYNEQFF.

V and J are TRBV9 and TRBJ1-2; no definite D call. V was clipped by 3 bases and J by 11 bases, with 11 bases between them. CDR1 is SGDLS, CDR2 YYNGEE, per germline. CDR3 length: 11 amino acids. CDR3 protein: CASSGTSGYTF. Here the CDR3 DNA reads TGTGCCAGCAGCGGGACCTCGGGATACACCTTC.

About this clonotype itself: It may be a read error: a sequence one base away is much more abundant. The J gene is TRBJ2-5, the V gene TRBV5-6; 7 bases map to TRBD1. J was trimmed by 4 bases and V by 3 bases; bases with no gene match: 9. Germline lookup yields CDR1 SGHDT and CDR2 YYEEEE. The CDR3 runs to 15 residues. The CDR3 region has the DNA TGTGCCAGCAGCTCTGGGACAGCGAGAGGAGAGACCCAGTACTTC. As protein: CASSSGTARGETQYF.

This clonotype was observed many times. The chain is built from TRBV11-2 and TRBJ2-1, with 9 bases fitting TRBD2. CDR3 size: 15 residues. V lost 1 base, J lost 7 bases, and 5 bases stayed unmatched. Germline lookup yields CDR1 SGHAT and CDR2 FQNNGV. The CDR3 DNA sequence: TGTGCCAGCAGCTTAGGTAGCGGGAGACGGAATGAGCAGTTCTTC. It encodes CASSLGSGRRNEQFF.

The chain uses TRBV28 and TRBJ1-3; D is unresolved. The CDR3 has 15 amino acids. Germline V CDR1 and CDR2: MDHEN, SYDVKM. V was cut by 5 bases and J by 0 bases, with 11 bases left in between. The CDR3 DNA reads as TGTGCCAGCAGTCCCTACGGGATCTCTGGAAACACCATATATTTT. Translation gives CASSPYGISGNTIYF.

This clonotype was seen only a few times. The chain links TRBV7-9 to TRBJ1-4, with no clear D. The CDR3 loop spans 15 amino acids. Trimming took 4 bases from V and 0 from J, leaving 9 bases between them. The germline V gene has CDR1 SEHNR and CDR2 FQNEAQ (reference sequence). CDR3 DNA: TGTGCCAGCAGCTACCCGACAACAACTAATGAAAAACTGTTTTTT. It is translated as CASSYPTTTNEKLFF. Full variable domain (remainder filled in from reference TRBV7-9 and TRBJ1-4): DTGVSQNPRHKITKRGQNVTFRCDPISEHNRLYWYRQTLGQGPEFLTYFQNEAQLEKSRLLSDRFSAERPKGSFSTLEIQRTEQGDSAMYLCASSYPTTTNEKLFFGSGTQLSVL.

This clonotype was observed at least ten times. The genes are TRBV6-2 or TRBV6-3 and TRBJ2-1; 8 bases map to TRBD2. Germline lookup yields CDR1 MNHEY and CDR2 SVGEGT. Trimming took 6 bases from V and 3 from J; bases not matched to a gene: 4. CDR3 size: 14 residues. The CDR3 DNA sequence: TGTGCCAGCAGGCTAGCGGGCAACTACAATGAGCAGTTCTTC. Its protein product is CASRLAGNYNEQFF.

The gene calls are TRBV6-5 and TRBJ2-1; D is undetermined. V dropped 4 bases and J dropped 0 bases, with 7 bases sitting between them. Germline lookup yields CDR1 MNHEY and CDR2 SVGAGI. The CDR3 has 14 amino acids. CDR3 region: CASSSRSSYNEQFF. Here the CDR3 DNA reads TGTGCCAGCAGTTCCAGGAGCTCCTACAATGAGCAGTTCTTC.

CDR3 sequence (DNA): TGTGCCACCAGCAGAGAAAGGGACACTAATGAGCAGTTCTTC. The encoded protein is CATSRERDTNEQFF. The gene calls are TRBV15 and TRBJ2-1; maybe TRBD1 (6 bases). The CDR3 length is 14 residues. In germline, CDR1 is LNHNV, CDR2 YYDKDF (reference sequence). Trimming cost V 0 bases and J 7 bases, with 10 bases left between them.

Remarks on this clonotype: Germline is not matched at one junction end, which may reflect a read error. The chain couples TRBV2 to TRBJ2-7, with D perhaps TRBD1 (5 bases). Germline lookup yields CDR1 SNHLY and CDR2 FYNNEI. This CDR3 has 13 amino acids. The CDR3 DNA reads as TGTGCCAGTAAGGGGTCCCCAGCCTACGGGCAGTACTTC. Translating gives CASKGSPAYGQYF.

This clonotype was picked up many times. This sequence joins TRBV3-1 and TRBJ1-1; a possible D gene is TRBD1 (5 bases). The germline V gene has CDR1 LGHDT and CDR2 YNNKEL (reference sequence). Trimming took off 3 bases at V and 6 bases at J, with 11 bases between the two ends. This CDR3 region has 13 residues. The CDR3 loop is CASSHRQGPEAFF. In DNA form, the CDR3 reads TGTGCCAGCAGCCATCGGCAGGGTCCTGAAGCTTTCTTT.

This clonotype was recorded at least ten times. At one of its ends the junction is not consistent with the germline gene, which may arise from a read error. The gene calls are TRBV7-2 and TRBJ1-2; TRBD1 might be the D (6 bases). Looked up from germline, CDR1 is SGHTA and CDR2 is FQGNSA. CDR3 length: 15 residues. The DNA for the CDR3 is TGTGCCAGCAGCCCATACAGGGTTTCTAACTATGGCTACCCCTTC. This translates into CASSPYRVSNYGYPF.

The chain combines TRBV24-1 with TRBJ2-1; the match to TRBD1 covers 10 bases. The CDR3 has 17 amino acids. Germline-derived CDR1 and CDR2 are KGHDR and SFDVKD. V shed 4 bases, J shed 3 bases, and the junction held 8 bases outside the gene matches. CDR3 sequence: CATSDSTGTGVYNEQFF. CDR3 nucleotides: TGTGCCACCAGTGACAGTACCGGGACAGGGGTCTACAATGAGCAGTTCTTC.

This rearrangement joins TRBV7-9 to TRBJ2-7, with D possibly being TRBD1 or TRBD2 (5 bases each). The V gene lost 8 bases and the J gene lost 0 bases, with 8 bases spanning the gap. The length of the CDR3 is 12 residues. CDR1 is SEHNR and CDR2 is FQNEAQ in the germline V gene (reference sequence). This chain's CDR3 is CASGDGSYEQYF. For the CDR3, the DNA is TGTGCCAGCGGGGACGGCTCCTACGAGCAGTACTTC.

This clonotype was seen more than once but under ten times. V usage is TRBV2 and J usage is TRBJ2-2; possibly TRBD2 for D (6 bases). The CDR3 runs 14 residues. V shed 4 bases and J shed 6 bases, with 12 bases lying between them. From germline, CDR1 is SNHLY and CDR2 FYNNEI. The CDR3 here is CASSVDGRAGELFF. In nucleotides, the CDR3 is TGTGCCAGCAGTGTTGACGGGAGAGCCGGGGAGCTGTTTTTT.

V usage is TRBV10-1 and J usage is TRBJ1-1; D call uncertain. Between the trimmed V and J ends, which lost 2 bases and 5 bases, there was a span of 9 bases. CDR3 length: 13 amino acids. Germline CDR1 and CDR2: WNHNN and SYGVQD (reference sequence). DNA of the CDR3: TGCGCCAGCAGTGAGGGTCGAGGGACTGAAGCTTTCTTT. It is translated as CASSEGRGTEAFF.

This clonotype was seen ten or more times. V usage is TRBV29-1 and J usage is TRBJ2-2, with TRBD2 identical over 10 bases. V gave up 7 bases and J gave up 5 bases; unmatched junction bases: 7. Germline loops: CDR1 SQVTM, CDR2 ANQGSEA. CDR3 length: 14 amino acids. The CDR3 DNA sequence: TGCAGCGCCCGTGCTAGCGGGAGAACCGGGGAGCTGTTTTTT. Amino acids: CSARASGRTGELFF.

This clonotype is classed as medium-sized. The V call is TRBV5-1, the J call TRBJ1-2, with a tentative D call TRBD1 (5 bases). The V end lost 0 bases, the J end lost 8 bases, and 20 bases lay between the germline ends. Looked up from germline, CDR1 is SGHRS and CDR2 is YFSETQ. This CDR3 has 16 amino acids. CDR3 DNA: TGCGCCAGCAGCTTGGGGCAGGGACCAATATCTGGCGGCTACACCTTC. It yields the protein CASSLGQGPISGGYTF.

This clonotype was counted many times. The rearrangement joins TRBV6-5 to TRBJ2-1; D is possibly TRBD1 (6 bases). CDR1 is MNHEY and CDR2 is SVGAGI in the germline V gene. V was cut by 6 bases and J by 8 bases, with 23 bases left in between. The CDR3 totals 16 residues. The CDR3 DNA follows: TGTGCCAGCAGGGGAATTGACAGGAACTTCGGGGATGAGCAGTTCTTC. Amino acid sequence: CASRGIDRNFGDEQFF.

J is TRBJ1-6 and V is TRBV7-6; D gene unclear. Germline V CDR1 and CDR2: SGHVS, FNYEAQ. The CDR3 is 13 residues long. Trimming pared 5 bases from V and 7 bases from J, leaving 9 bases between. In nucleotides, the CDR3 is TGTGCCAGCAGCCCCCCGGGGAATTCACCCCTCCACTTT. It codes for CASSPPGNSPLHF.

This rearrangement joins TRBV6-2 or TRBV6-3 to TRBJ2-1, with TRBD2 identical over 8 bases. Germline V gene sequence: CDR1 MNHEY, CDR2 SVGEGT. Unmatched junction bases numbered 11, after V lost 7 bases and J lost 6 bases. CDR3 length equals 15 residues. The CDR3 protein is CASTYGAGLGNEQFF. As DNA, the CDR3 is TGTGCCAGCACCTACGGGGCGGGACTAGGCAATGAGCAGTTCTTC.

The chain carries TRBV2 and TRBJ1-6; 8 bases fit TRBD1. Trimming removed 7 bases from V and 9 bases from J; junction bases left unmatched: 17. The CDR3 runs to 17 residues. Germline V CDR1 and CDR2: SNHLY, FYNNEI. CDR3 sequence reads: CASKPLTGASGGSPLHF. CDR3 sequence (DNA): TGTGCCAGCAAGCCCCTGACAGGGGCATCAGGCGGTTCACCCCTCCACTTT. Based on the CDR3 plus reference TRBV2 and TRBJ1-6, the full variable domain is EPEVTQTPSHQVTQMGQEVILRCVPISNHLYFYWYRQILGQKVEFLVSFYNNEISEKSEIFDDQFSVERPDGSNFTLKIRSTKLEDSAMYFCASKPLTGASGGSPLHFGNGTRLTVT.

V gene TRBV2 combines with J gene TRBJ2-7; 12 bases align to TRBD2. Trimming cost V 4 bases and J 4 bases; bases outside gene matches: 2. The CDR3 runs 14 residues. The V gene's germline CDR1 is SNHLY and CDR2 FYNNEI. For the CDR3, the DNA is TGTGCCAGCAGTGGGCTAGCGGGGGGGTACGAGCAGTACTTC. It specifies CASSGLAGGYEQYF. The full variable domain, rest sourced from reference TRBV2 and TRBJ2-7, is EPEVTQTPSHQVTQMGQEVILRCVPISNHLYFYWYRQILGQKVEFLVSFYNNEISEKSEIFDDQFSVERPDGSNFTLKIRSTKLEDSAMYFCASSGLAGGYEQYFGPGTRLTVT.

This clonotype is medium-sized within its sample. The chain's CDR3 is CASIPDPAGYGYTF. CDR3 DNA sequence: TGTGCCAGCATTCCGGACCCGGCAGGGTACGGCTACACCTTC. This rearrangement joins TRBV2 to TRBJ1-2, with D maybe TRBD1 (5 bases). The CDR3 sequence is 14 residues long. V dropped 7 bases and J dropped 8 bases, with 20 bases sitting between them. Per germline, CDR1 SNHLY and CDR2 FYNNEI.